The 21 T cell receptor beta chains below come from one sample, sequenced in a study of shared clonotypes between healthy human individuals. TCRdb's copy holds only in-frame clones and misses some; the assay was immunoSEQ multiplex PCR. The table has about 2.3 million clones, about 92% seen once. The sequenced material came from naive CD4+ T cells from PBMCs. Described subset: CD45RA+ positively selected. These receptors originate from a man between 18 and 35 years old in good health. Some clones in this sample may be carry-over from other donors' samples.

The chain combines TRBV25-1 with TRBJ2-5; 11 bases are a match to TRBD1. With V trimmed by 5 bases and J by 4 bases, 6 bases remained unmatched. Germline CDR1 MGHDK, CDR2 SYGVNS. The CDR3 totals 15 residues. The CDR3 sequence is CASSTRTGGRETQYF. In DNA form, the CDR3 reads TGTGCCAGCAGTACCAGGACAGGGGGCCGAGAGACCCAGTACTTC.

The chain is built from TRBV27 and TRBJ1-5; D may be TRBD1 (5 bases). Trimming stripped 11 bases from V and 5 bases from J, with 19 bases between. The CDR3 consists of 14 residues. CDR1 is MNHEY, CDR2 SMNVEV, per germline (reference sequence). The CDR3 DNA reads TGTGCCTGGGGGTCGGTCGGGAGAGATCAGCCCCAGCATTTT. Its protein is CAWGSVGRDQPQHF.

This sequence joins TRBV21-1 and TRBJ2-3; the table calls TRBD1, which could not be checked here. TRBV21-1 is termed a pseudogene. CDR3 length equals 15 residues. The CDR3 DNA reads as TGTGCCAGCAGCAAAGGGCTATCAGGGAAAGATACGCAGTATTTT. This sequence encodes CASSKGLSGKDTQYF.

As for this clone: Other DNA sequences within the sample encode an identical CDR3. V and J are TRBV5-1 and TRBJ2-1; 8 nucleotides match TRBD1. V trimming: 4 bases; J trimming: 8 bases; junction bases outside the gene matches: 5. Germline values: CDR1 SGHRS, CDR2 YFSETQ. The CDR3 spans 13 residues. CDR3 in amino acids: CASSLGQGDEQFF. In DNA, the CDR3 is TGCGCCAGCAGCCTCGGACAGGGTGATGAGCAGTTCTTC. Using reference TRBV5-1 and TRBJ2-1 for the parts outside the CDR3, the full variable domain is KAGVTQTPRYLIKTRGQQVTLSCSPISGHRSVSWYQQTPGQGLQFLFEYFSETQRNKGNFPGRFSGRQFSNSRSEMNVSTLELGDSALYLCASSLGQGDEQFFGPGTRLTVL.

The chain is built from TRBV5-6 and TRBJ2-3, with D uncertain. Germline V gives CDR1 SGHDT, CDR2 YYEEEE. V lost 3 bases to trimming and J lost 0 bases, with 14 bases between them. The CDR3 contains 16 residues. CDR3 protein: CASSSTISSSTDTQYF. The CDR3 DNA sequence: TGTGCCAGCAGCTCCACGATAAGCAGTAGCACAGATACGCAGTATTTT.

The chain combines TRBV5-4 with TRBJ2-7; 9 bases are shared with TRBD1. J gave up 6 bases and V 4 bases, and 5 bases lay outside the gene matches. Germline CDR1 is SGHNT and CDR2 is YYREEE (reference sequence). CDR3 length equals 13 residues. The CDR3 coding sequence is TGTGCCAGCAGCACGGGACAGGGCAGCGAGCAGTACTTC. Translation: CASSTGQGSEQYF.

This sequence joins TRBV2 and TRBJ1-2, with a weak D call TRBD1 (5 bases). The CDR3 has 17 amino acids. Per germline, CDR1 SNHLY and CDR2 FYNNEI. V gave up 3 bases and J gave up 0 bases, with 17 bases separating them. Here the CDR3 reads CASSDGVRASANYGYTF. In DNA form, the CDR3 reads TGTGCCAGCAGTGACGGGGTCAGGGCCTCAGCTAACTATGGCTACACCTTC.

The chain uses TRBV4-2 and TRBJ2-2, with 9 bases that match TRBD2. V was clipped by 2 bases and J by 5 bases; unmatched bases: 6. The CDR3 contains 16 residues. Looked up from germline, CDR1 is LGHNA and CDR2 is YNFKEQ. The CDR3 sequence is CASSQPAGGGTGELFF. In DNA, the CDR3 is TGTGCCAGCAGCCAACCAGCGGGAGGAGGGACCGGGGAGCTGTTTTTT.

This chain uses TRBV6-5 with TRBJ2-2; D is undetermined. CDR3 size: 14 residues. CDR1 and CDR2 from the germline V gene are MNHEY and SVGAGI. V was shortened by 2 bases and J by 7 bases, with 11 bases between the two germline ends. The CDR3 is CASSYTPSSGELFF. The CDR3, as DNA: TGTGCCAGCAGTTACACCCCCTCGAGCGGGGAGCTGTTTTTT.

The V call is TRBV18, the J call TRBJ2-1, with TRBD2 matching 8 bases. Trimming cost V 1 base and J 4 bases; bases outside gene matches: 15. CDR3 size: 19 residues. CDR1 KGHSH and CDR2 LQKENI come from the germline V gene. The CDR3 region is CASSPRGPASGRGYNEQFF. The CDR3 DNA sequence: TGTGCCAGCTCACCACGGGGACCAGCCAGCGGGAGAGGTTACAATGAGCAGTTCTTC.

This chain joins TRBV18 and TRBJ2-6; D may match TRBD1 or TRBD2 (5 bases each). This CDR3 has 16 amino acids. CDR1 is KGHSH and CDR2 is LQKENI in the germline V gene. With 1 base removed from V and 0 bases from J, the gap between germline ends came to 7 bases. The CDR3 coding sequence is TGTGCCAGCTCACCACAGGGGAGCTCTGGGGCCAACGTCCTGACTTTC. It specifies CASSPQGSSGANVLTF.

In the case of this clone: The sample carries other DNA sequences with the same CDR3. This chain uses TRBV6-1 with TRBJ1-1; tentatively, D is TRBD1 (6 bases). The V gene's germline CDR1 is MNHNS and CDR2 SASEGT. Trimming took off 7 bases at V and 1 base at J, with 10 bases between the two ends. The CDR3 covers 13 residues. The CDR3 DNA reads TGTGCCAGCATTTCACAGGGGAACACTGAAGCTTTCTTT. Translating it yields CASISQGNTEAFF.

The table lists this clone with a count of one. V gene TRBV11-2 combines with J gene TRBJ2-1, with 13 bases fitting TRBD2. Per germline, CDR1 SGHAT and CDR2 FQNNGV. J gave up 6 bases and V 5 bases, and 7 bases lay outside the gene matches. The CDR3 has 16 amino acids. CDR3 nucleotide sequence: TGTGCCAGCAGCCTACGCGGGACTAGCGGGATCAATGAGCAGTTCTTC. It specifies CASSLRGTSGINEQFF.

The rearrangement joins TRBV5-4 to TRBJ2-7; no reliable D call. V was trimmed by 3 bases and J by 1 base, leaving 17 bases between them. Germline assignment: CDR1 SGHNT and CDR2 YYREEE (reference sequence). This CDR3 is built from 16 residues. Written as DNA, the CDR3 is TGTGCCAGCAGCTCCCCTGGGGAAAGCCGTTCCTACGAGCAGTACTTC. As protein: CASSSPGESRSYEQYF.

This clone was detected only once. The gene calls are TRBV7-8 and TRBJ2-2, with a weak D call TRBD2 (5 bases). Germline values: CDR1 SGHVS, CDR2 FQNEAQ. The CDR3 runs to 14 residues. With 1 base removed from V and 6 bases from J, the gap between germline ends came to 9 bases. CDR3 nucleotide sequence: TGTGCCAGCAGCTTAGATGGGCGGGCCGGGGAGCTGTTTTTT. Amino acid sequence: CASSLDGRAGELFF.

The V gene is TRBV5-1, the J gene TRBJ2-3; a possible D gene is TRBD2 (5 bases). V was trimmed by 3 bases and J by 4 bases, leaving 9 bases between them. Germline V gives CDR1 SGHRS, CDR2 YFSETQ. There are 13 residues in the CDR3. CDR3 in amino acids: CASSYREADTQYF. The CDR3 DNA sequence: TGCGCCAGCAGCTACCGGGAAGCAGATACGCAGTATTTT.

The chain is built from TRBV10-3 and TRBJ2-1, with 7 bases fitting TRBD2. Germline CDR1 is ENHRY and CDR2 is SYGVKD. The CDR3 runs to 14 residues. V shed 0 bases, J shed 4 bases, and the junction held 0 bases outside the gene matches. DNA for the CDR3: TGTGCCATCAGTGAGTCGCGGGAGTACAATGAGCAGTTCTTC. This encodes CAISESREYNEQFF.

The rearrangement links TRBV7-2 to TRBJ2-7; D is ambiguous. The CDR3 contains 11 residues. With 5 bases removed from V and 5 bases from J, the gap between germline ends came to 7 bases. In germline, CDR1 is SGHTA, CDR2 FQGNSA. The CDR3 DNA reads as TGTGCCAGCAGCCAAGCTAACGAGCAGTACTTC. Translating it yields CASSQANEQYF.

This chain connects TRBV28 to TRBJ2-7; tentatively, D is TRBD2 (6 bases). This CDR3 region has 15 residues. Germline CDR1 reads MDHEN; CDR2 reads SYDVKM. V dropped 6 bases and J dropped 3 bases, with 18 bases sitting between them. The CDR3 region has the DNA TGTGCCAGCAGCCGGGGGAGACCGGGTGGCTACGAGCAGTACTTC. Amino acid sequence: CASSRGRPGGYEQYF.

The chain couples TRBV6-5 to TRBJ2-1; D may match TRBD1 or TRBD2 (7 bases each). This CDR3 has 14 residues. V gave up 6 bases and J gave up 7 bases, with 16 bases separating them. The germline V gene has CDR1 MNHEY and CDR2 SVGAGI. CDR3 sequence reads: CASRIDREGNEQFF. DNA of the CDR3: TGTGCCAGCAGAATTGACAGGGAGGGAAATGAGCAGTTCTTC.

This chain uses TRBV27 with TRBJ1-2; D is uncertain. The germline V gene encodes CDR1 MNHEY and CDR2 SMNVEV (reference sequence). The CDR3 runs to 14 residues. V was clipped by 5 bases and J by 9 bases, with 19 bases between them. The CDR3 is CASSPSRQSLSYTF. In DNA, the CDR3 is TGTGCCAGCAGTCCCTCTCGGCAGTCTTTGAGCTACACCTTC.